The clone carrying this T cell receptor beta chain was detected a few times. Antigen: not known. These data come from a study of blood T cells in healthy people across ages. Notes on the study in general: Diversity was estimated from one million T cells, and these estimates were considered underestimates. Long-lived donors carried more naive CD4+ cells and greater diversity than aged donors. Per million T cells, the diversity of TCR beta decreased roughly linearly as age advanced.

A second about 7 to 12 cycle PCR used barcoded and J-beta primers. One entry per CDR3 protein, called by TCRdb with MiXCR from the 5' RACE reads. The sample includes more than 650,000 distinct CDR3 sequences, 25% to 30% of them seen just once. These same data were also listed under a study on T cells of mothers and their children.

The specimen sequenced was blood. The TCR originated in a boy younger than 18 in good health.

The CDR3: CSAAPGTSGVRETQYF. The CDR3 nucleotides are TGCAGTGCTGCCCCCGGGACTAGCGGGGTTAGGGAGACCCAGTACTTC. The V and J genes are TRBV20-1 and TRBJ2-5; TRBD2 matches at 13 bases. The V gene end was trimmed by 5 bases and the J gene end by 5 bases; junction bases not matched to a gene: 11. There are 16 residues in the CDR3. Germline V gene data show CDR1 as DFQATT and CDR2 as SNEGSKA (reference sequence).